These 23 T cell receptor beta chains originate from one sample sequenced in a study of T cell changes during pregnancy in multiple sclerosis. Sequenced by immunoSEQ multiplex PCR; TCRdb stores in-frame clones only, minus some. This table has tens of thousands of clones, approximately 95% appearing once. Sequencing used peripheral blood, obtained in the second trimester of pregnancy. These receptors were obtained from a female donor in good health, enrolled as a control in a pregnancy study.

This chain joins TRBV27 and TRBJ2-3; a weak D match, TRBD1 (5 bases). CDR1 MNHEY and CDR2 SMNVEV come from the germline V gene (reference sequence). The CDR3 loop spans 15 amino acids. Trimming stripped 4 bases from V and 0 bases from J, with 11 bases between. The CDR3 region has the DNA TGTGCCAGCAGTTGGGGCCCGATGAGCACAGATACGCAGTATTTT. Residues: CASSWGPMSTDTQYF.

The rearrangement uses TRBV4-1 and TRBJ2-3; the D gene is possibly TRBD1 (6 bases). The CDR3 consists of 13 residues. V lost 4 bases and J lost 5, with 10 bases in between. CDR1 and CDR2 from the germline V gene are MGHRA and YSYEKL. CDR3 loop: CASSPTRGDTQYF. DNA for the CDR3: TGCGCCAGCAGCCCGACCAGGGGAGATACGCAGTATTTT.

The chain employs TRBV7-8 and TRBJ2-5; D gene uncertain. The germline V gene encodes CDR1 SGHVS and CDR2 FQNEAQ. Trimming left V 3 bases short and J 3 bases short, with 5 bases between. This CDR3 spans 12 amino acids. CDR3 bases: TGTGCCAGCAGCTTTCCAGAAGAGACCCAGTACTTC. Protein: CASSFPEETQYF.

The V gene is TRBV4-2, the J gene TRBJ2-7; 7 bases are a match to TRBD1. The germline V gene encodes CDR1 LGHNA and CDR2 YNFKEQ. V trimming: 1 base; J trimming: 2 bases; junction bases outside the gene matches: 8. This CDR3 has 16 amino acids. The CDR3 region is CASSQVGGDGTYEQYF. The CDR3 nucleotides read TGTGCCAGCAGCCAAGTAGGGGGCGACGGGACCTACGAGCAGTACTTC.

This clone was counted a single time. Sequence at one end of the junction differs from germline and may be a read error. This sequence joins TRBV4-2 and TRBJ2-1, with 7 bases that match TRBD2. Germline V lookup: CDR1 LGHNA, CDR2 YNFKEQ. The CDR3 runs to 15 residues. Here the CDR3 reads CASSQPTSAYNDQFF. Here the CDR3 DNA reads TGTGCCAGCAGCCAACCCACTAGCGCCTACAATGATCAGTTCTTC.

The V call is TRBV5-4, the J call TRBJ2-3, with 8 bases identical to TRBD2. Per germline, CDR1 SGHNT and CDR2 YYREEE (reference sequence). This CDR3 has 16 amino acids. The V gene end was trimmed by 0 bases and the J gene end by 4 bases; junction bases not matched to a gene: 7. CDR3 sequence reads: CASSLGLSGTPDTQYF. The CDR3 DNA reads as TGTGCCAGCAGCTTGGGGCTTAGCGGGACCCCAGATACGCAGTATTTT.

A single count supports this clone. V usage is TRBV28 and J usage is TRBJ1-2, with D possibly TRBD1 on 6 matching bases. The CDR3 sequence is 15 residues long. V lost 6 bases to trimming and J lost 2 bases, with 16 bases between them. Germline CDR1 MDHEN, CDR2 SYDVKM. The chain's CDR3 is CASSTTGLSNYGYTF. The CDR3 nucleotides read TGTGCCAGCAGCACTACAGGGCTATCAAACTATGGCTACACCTTC.

This clone was detected once. Here the CDR3 DNA reads TGCGCCAGCAGCTCCCGAGGCAGGGGGCGGGGGGGCACTGAAGCTTTCTTT. Translating it yields CASSSRGRGRGGTEAFF. This chain connects TRBV5-1 to TRBJ1-1; 8 bases match TRBD1. CDR1 and CDR2 from the germline V gene are SGHRS and YFSETQ. This CDR3 is 17 amino acids long. V lost 3 bases and J lost 4; bases outside the gene matches: 14.

The chain combines TRBV29-1 with TRBJ1-1, with 10 bases identical to TRBD1. V trimming: 4 bases; J trimming: 12 bases; junction bases outside the gene matches: 17. Germline assignment: CDR1 SQVTM and CDR2 ANQGSEA. The CDR3 extends over 15 amino acids. The CDR3 DNA sequence: TGCAGCGTTGGGGTCCGTAGGGTGACAGGGGGCGCGACTTTCTTT. It specifies CSVGVRRVTGGATFF.

The chain has TRBV28 and TRBJ1-1; tentative D call: TRBD1 (6 bases). The V gene's germline CDR1 is MDHEN and CDR2 SYDVKM. Trimming pared 3 bases from V and 13 bases from J, leaving 21 bases between. The CDR3 spans 14 residues. CDR3 nucleotides: TGTGCCAGCAGTTTTAGAGGACAGACCCCCTTCGGTTTCTTT. Protein sequence: CASSFRGQTPFGFF. Based on the CDR3 plus reference TRBV28 and TRBJ1-1, the full variable domain is DVKVTQSSRYLVKRTGEKVFLECVQDMDHENMFWYRQDPGLGLRLIYFSYDVKMKEKGDIPEGYSVSREKKERFSLILESASTNQTSMYLCASSFRGQTPFGFFGQGTRLTVV.

This chain uses TRBV28 with TRBJ2-2, with a tentative D call TRBD1 (6 bases). V shed 7 bases and J shed 4 bases, with 13 bases lying between them. Germline lookup yields CDR1 MDHEN and CDR2 SYDVKM. The CDR3 consists of 14 residues. In DNA form, the CDR3 reads TGTGCCAGCACCCCAGGACAGCTCACCGGGGAGCTGTTTTTT. Translating it yields CASTPGQLTGELFF.

The V and J genes are TRBV19 and TRBJ2-3; no clear D gene. The germline V gene has CDR1 LNHDA and CDR2 SQIVND (reference sequence). CDR3 size: 13 residues. The ends were cut back, 5 bases at V and 2 bases at J, with 8 bases in the middle. CDR3 region: CASSAAATDTQYF. In DNA form, the CDR3 reads TGTGCCAGTAGTGCGGCAGCCACAGATACGCAGTATTTT.

A single count supports this clone. The chain couples TRBV27 to TRBJ2-1; no reliable D call. V was clipped by 0 bases and J by 4 bases, with 7 bases between them. This CDR3 is 14 amino acids long. Germline V gene lookup returns CDR1 MNHEY and CDR2 SMNVEV (reference sequence). CDR3 DNA sequence: TGTGCCAGCAGTTTATCGGGCAGTTACAATGAGCAGTTCTTC. Translating it yields CASSLSGSYNEQFF.

The chain has TRBV10-3 and TRBJ2-3, with 8 bases aligning to TRBD2. V trimming: 0 bases; J trimming: 4 bases; junction bases outside the gene matches: 0. This CDR3 comprises 14 residues. CDR1 and CDR2 (germline): ENHRY, SYGVKD. CDR3 in DNA: TGTGCCATCAGTGAGTCGCGGGGGGCAGATACGCAGTATTTT. Translated: CAISESRGADTQYF.

This clone was counted a few times. The J gene is TRBJ1-1, the V gene TRBV19; 10 nucleotides align to TRBD1. In germline, CDR1 is LNHDA, CDR2 SQIVND (reference sequence). This CDR3 is built from 15 residues. Unmatched junction bases numbered 4, after V lost 3 bases and J lost 3 bases. The CDR3 DNA is TGTGCCAGTAGTATTGGGGGACAGGGGTACACTGAAGCTTTCTTT. It translates to CASSIGGQGYTEAFF.

The gene calls are TRBV5-4 and TRBJ2-7, with TRBD2 identical over 12 bases. CDR3 length equals 14 residues. Per germline, CDR1 SGHNT and CDR2 YYREEE (reference sequence). J lost 9 bases, V lost 0 bases, and 4 bases had no gene match. The chain's CDR3 is CASSLGLAGEGQYF. The CDR3 bases are TGTGCCAGCAGCTTGGGACTAGCGGGAGAAGGGCAGTACTTC.

The chain is built from TRBV28 and TRBJ2-5; 9 positions match TRBD1. Germline V gene sequence: CDR1 MDHEN, CDR2 SYDVKM. This CDR3 is 14 amino acids long. The trim removed 6 bases at V and 4 bases at J, leaving 6 bases unmatched. The CDR3, as DNA: TGTGCCAGCAGGAGACAGGGGGGAGGAGAGACCCAGTACTTC. It is translated as CASRRQGGGETQYF.

The CDR3 region is CSVVGTLQETQYF. The CDR3, as DNA: TGCAGCGTTGTCGGGACTCTTCAAGAGACCCAGTACTTC. The chain joins TRBV29-1 to TRBJ2-5; TRBD2 is a possible D gene (6 bases). Germline V CDR1 and CDR2: SQVTM, ANQGSEA. With 4 bases removed from V and 2 bases from J, the gap between germline ends came to 11 bases. The CDR3 loop spans 13 amino acids. The full variable domain, rest sourced from reference TRBV29-1 and TRBJ2-5, is SAVISQKPSRDICQRGTSLTIQCQVDSQVTMMFWYRQQPGQSLTLIATANQGSEATYESGFVIDKFPISRPNLTFSTLTVSNMSPEDSSIYLCSVVGTLQETQYFGPGTRLLVL.

The chain uses TRBV28 and TRBJ2-2; 7 bases map to TRBD1. Germline assignment: CDR1 MDHEN and CDR2 SYDVKM. This CDR3 has 15 residues. V lost 4 bases and J lost 4; bases outside the gene matches: 6. CDR3 nucleotide sequence: TGTGCCAGCAGTTCGCAGGGGGATGGCACCGGGGAGCTGTTTTTT. It is translated as CASSSQGDGTGELFF.

The table lists this clone with a count of one. The chain has TRBV6-5 and TRBJ2-3; 7 bases match TRBD2. CDR3 size: 16 residues. V gave up 3 bases and J gave up 2 bases; unmatched junction bases: 8. CDR1 MNHEY and CDR2 SVGAGI come from the germline V gene. The CDR3 region is CASSYGRGSLTDTQYF. The DNA of the CDR3 is TGTGCCAGCAGTTATGGGAGGGGATCACTCACAGATACGCAGTATTTT.

The V gene is TRBV6-5, the J gene TRBJ2-3; TRBD2 matches at 7 bases. The CDR3 is 14 residues long. V lost 4 bases, J lost 4 bases, and 5 bases stayed unmatched. Germline V gene lookup returns CDR1 MNHEY and CDR2 SVGAGI. The DNA of the CDR3 is TGTGCCAGCAGTTTCAGCGGGGCGGCAGATACGCAGTATTTT. It translates to CASSFSGAADTQYF.

The chain combines TRBV2 with TRBJ1-1, with TRBD1 as a possible D gene (6 bases). Trimming stripped 2 bases from V and 1 base from J, with 11 bases between. Germline V gene lookup returns CDR1 SNHLY and CDR2 FYNNEI. The CDR3 covers 15 residues. CDR3 residues: CASSETGTPNTEAFF. In nucleotides, the CDR3 is TGTGCCAGCAGTGAAACAGGGACACCGAACACTGAAGCTTTCTTT.

V is TRBV30 and J is TRBJ2-7, with D perhaps matching TRBD1 (6 bases). Germline V CDR1 and CDR2: GTSNPN, SVGIG (reference sequence). Trimming took off 7 bases at V and 2 bases at J, with 12 bases between the two ends. The CDR3 consists of 12 residues. The CDR3 sequence is CASEDSTYEQYF. CDR3 coding DNA: TGTGCCTCTGAGGACAGCACCTACGAGCAGTACTTC.